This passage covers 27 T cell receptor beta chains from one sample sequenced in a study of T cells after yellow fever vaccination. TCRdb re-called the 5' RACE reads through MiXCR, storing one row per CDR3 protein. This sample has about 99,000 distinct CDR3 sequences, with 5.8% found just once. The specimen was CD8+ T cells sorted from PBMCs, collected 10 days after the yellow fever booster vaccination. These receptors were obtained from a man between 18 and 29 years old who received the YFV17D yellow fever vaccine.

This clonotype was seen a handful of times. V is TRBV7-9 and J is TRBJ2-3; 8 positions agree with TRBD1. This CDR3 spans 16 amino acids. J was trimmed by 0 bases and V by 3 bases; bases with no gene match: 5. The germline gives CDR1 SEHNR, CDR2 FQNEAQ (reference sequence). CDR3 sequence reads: CASSFRQGTSTDTQYF. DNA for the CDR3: TGTGCCAGCAGCTTCCGACAGGGGACGAGCACAGATACGCAGTATTTT.

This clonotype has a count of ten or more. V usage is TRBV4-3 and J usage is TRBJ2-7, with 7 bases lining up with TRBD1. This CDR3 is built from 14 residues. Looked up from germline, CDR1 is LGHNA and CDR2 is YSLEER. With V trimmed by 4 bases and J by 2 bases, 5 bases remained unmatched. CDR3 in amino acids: CASSLGGSPYEQYF. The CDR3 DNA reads TGCGCCAGCAGCCTAGGGGGCTCCCCCTACGAGCAGTACTTC.

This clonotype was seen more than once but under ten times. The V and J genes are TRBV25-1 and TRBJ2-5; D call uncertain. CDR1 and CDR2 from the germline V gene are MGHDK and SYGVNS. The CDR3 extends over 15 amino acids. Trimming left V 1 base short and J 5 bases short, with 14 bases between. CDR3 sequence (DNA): TGTGCCAGCAGTGAATTTATTGGCGGACGGGAGACCCAGTACTTC. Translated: CASSEFIGGRETQYF.

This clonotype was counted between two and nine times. The CDR3 is CASSLVAGRETQYF. Here the CDR3 DNA reads TGTGCCAGCAGCTTAGTGGCGGGGAGAGAGACCCAGTACTTC. V gene TRBV13 combines with J gene TRBJ2-5, with TRBD2 as a possible D gene (6 bases). Germline CDR1 and CDR2: PRHDT and FYEKMQ (reference sequence). The CDR3 spans 14 residues. Between the trimmed V and J ends, which lost 1 base and 4 bases, there was a span of 10 bases. Looking up the rest from reference TRBV13 and TRBJ2-5 gives the full variable domain: AAGVIQSPRHLIKEKRETATLKCYPIPRHDTVYWYQQGPGQDPQFLISFYEKMQSDKGSIPDRFSAQQFSDYHSELNMSSLELGDSALYFCASSLVAGRETQYFGPGTRLLVL.

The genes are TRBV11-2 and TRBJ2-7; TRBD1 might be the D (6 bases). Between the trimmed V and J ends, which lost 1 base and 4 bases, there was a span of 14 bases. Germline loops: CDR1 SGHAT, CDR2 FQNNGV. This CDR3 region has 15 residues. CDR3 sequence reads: CASSLGTGIAYEQYF. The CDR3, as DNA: TGTGCCAGCAGCTTAGGAACAGGGATTGCGTACGAGCAGTACTTC.

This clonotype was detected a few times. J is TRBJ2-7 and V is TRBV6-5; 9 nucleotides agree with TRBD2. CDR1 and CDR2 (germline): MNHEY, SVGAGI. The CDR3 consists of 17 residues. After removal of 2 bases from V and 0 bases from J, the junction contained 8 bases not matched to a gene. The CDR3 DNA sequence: TGTGCCAGCAGTTACGTCCGTGCTAGCGGGATCTCCTACGAGCAGTACTTC. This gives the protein CASSYVRASGISYEQYF.

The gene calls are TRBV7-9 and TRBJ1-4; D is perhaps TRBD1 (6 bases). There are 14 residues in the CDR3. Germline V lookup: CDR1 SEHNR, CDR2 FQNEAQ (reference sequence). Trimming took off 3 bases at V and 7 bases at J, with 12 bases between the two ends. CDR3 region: CASSFAGRGEKLFF. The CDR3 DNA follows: TGTGCCAGCAGCTTCGCAGGCAGGGGTGAAAAACTGTTTTTT. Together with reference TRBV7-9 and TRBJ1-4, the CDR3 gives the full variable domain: DTGVSQNPRHKITKRGQNVTFRCDPISEHNRLYWYRQTLGQGPEFLTYFQNEAQLEKSRLLSDRFSAERPKGSFSTLEIQRTEQGDSAMYLCASSFAGRGEKLFFGSGTQLSVL.

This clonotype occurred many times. The CDR3 here is CASSYTDRADEKLFF. The CDR3 nucleotides are TGTGCCAGCAGTTACACAGACAGAGCGGATGAAAAACTGTTTTTT. This chain uses TRBV6-5 with TRBJ1-4; TRBD1 might be the D (5 bases). The germline V gene has CDR1 MNHEY and CDR2 SVGAGI. CDR3 length equals 15 residues. Trimming pared 2 bases from V and 6 bases from J, leaving 13 bases between.

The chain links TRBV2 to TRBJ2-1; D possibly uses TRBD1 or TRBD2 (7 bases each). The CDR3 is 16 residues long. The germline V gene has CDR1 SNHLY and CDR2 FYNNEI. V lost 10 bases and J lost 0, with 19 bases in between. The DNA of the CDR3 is TGTGCCATCTCCCAGGGGGGGAGAAGCTCCTACAATGAGCAGTTCTTC. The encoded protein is CAISQGGRSSYNEQFF. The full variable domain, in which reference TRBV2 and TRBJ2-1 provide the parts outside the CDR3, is EPEVTQTPSHQVTQMGQEVILRCVPISNHLYFYWYRQILGQKVEFLVSFYNNEISEKSEIFDDQFSVERPDGSNFTLKIRSTKLEDSAMYFCAISQGGRSSYNEQFFGPGTRLTVL.

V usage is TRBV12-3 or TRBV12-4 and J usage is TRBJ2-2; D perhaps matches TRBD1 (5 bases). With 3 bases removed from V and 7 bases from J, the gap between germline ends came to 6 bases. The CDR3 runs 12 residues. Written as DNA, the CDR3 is TGTGCCAGCAGTTTCGACAGCGGGGAGCTGTTTTTT. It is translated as CASSFDSGELFF.

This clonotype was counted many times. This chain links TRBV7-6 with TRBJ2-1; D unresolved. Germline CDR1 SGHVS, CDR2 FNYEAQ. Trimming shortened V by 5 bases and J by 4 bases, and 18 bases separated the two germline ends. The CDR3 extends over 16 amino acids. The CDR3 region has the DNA TGTGCCAGCAGCCTAACTCCCCCGGGCCCATACAATGAGCAGTTCTTC. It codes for CASSLTPPGPYNEQFF.

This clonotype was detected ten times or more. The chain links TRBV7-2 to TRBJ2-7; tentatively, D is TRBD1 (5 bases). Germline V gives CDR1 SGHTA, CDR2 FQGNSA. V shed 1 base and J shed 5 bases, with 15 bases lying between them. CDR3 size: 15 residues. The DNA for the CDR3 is TGTGCCAGCAGCTTAGTTGAGCAGGGCAGCAACGAGCAGTACTTC. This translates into CASSLVEQGSNEQYF.

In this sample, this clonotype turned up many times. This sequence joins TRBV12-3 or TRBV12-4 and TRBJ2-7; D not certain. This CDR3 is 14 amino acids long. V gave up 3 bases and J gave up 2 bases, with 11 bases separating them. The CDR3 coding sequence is TGTGCCAGCAGTTTCGGGCGGACCACCTACGAGCAGTACTTC. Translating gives CASSFGRTTYEQYF.

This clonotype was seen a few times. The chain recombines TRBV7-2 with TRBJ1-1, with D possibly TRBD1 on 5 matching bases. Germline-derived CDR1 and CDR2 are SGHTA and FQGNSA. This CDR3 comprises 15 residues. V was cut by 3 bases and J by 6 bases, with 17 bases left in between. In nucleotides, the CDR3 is TGTGCCAGCAGCTTCCCACTCAACGCAGGGCCTGAAGCTTTCTTT. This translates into CASSFPLNAGPEAFF. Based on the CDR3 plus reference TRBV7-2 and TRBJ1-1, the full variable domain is GAGVSQSPSNKVTEKGKDVELRCDPISGHTALYWYRQSLGQGLEFLIYFQGNSAPDKSGLPSDRFSAERTGGSVSTLTIQRTQQEDSAVYLCASSFPLNAGPEAFFGQGTRLTVV.

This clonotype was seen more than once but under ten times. CDR3 bases: TGTGCCAGCAGTTACCGGAGTACGCCGCCAGCCAAAAACATTCAGTACTTC. Protein product: CASSYRSTPPAKNIQYF. The chain is built from TRBV6-5 and TRBJ2-4; unclear D gene. Trimming stripped 2 bases from V and 0 bases from J, with 14 bases between. The germline CDR1 and CDR2 sequences are MNHEY and SVGAGI. CDR3 size: 17 residues.

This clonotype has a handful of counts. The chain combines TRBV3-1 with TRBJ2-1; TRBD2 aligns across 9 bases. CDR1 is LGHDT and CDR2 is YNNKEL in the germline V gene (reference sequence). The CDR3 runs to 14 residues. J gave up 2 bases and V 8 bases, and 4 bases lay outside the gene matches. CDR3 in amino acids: CASSIAGAYNEQFF. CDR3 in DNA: TGTGCCAGCTCTATAGCGGGGGCCTACAATGAGCAGTTCTTC.

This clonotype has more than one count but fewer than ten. This chain's CDR3 is CASSLQSLTDTQYF. CDR3 in DNA: TGTGCCAGTAGCCTACAGAGCCTCACAGATACGCAGTATTTT. The V call is TRBV19, the J call TRBJ2-3, with D unresolved. Per the germline V gene, CDR1 is LNHDA and CDR2 is SQIVND (reference sequence). Trimming took off 6 bases at V and 2 bases at J, with 12 bases between the two ends. CDR3 length: 14 residues.

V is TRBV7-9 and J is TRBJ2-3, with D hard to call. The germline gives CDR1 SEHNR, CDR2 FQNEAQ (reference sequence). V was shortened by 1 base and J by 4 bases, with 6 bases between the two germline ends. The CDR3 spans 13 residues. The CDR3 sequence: CASSLVGSDTQYF. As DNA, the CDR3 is TGTGCCAGCAGCTTAGTAGGGTCAGATACGCAGTATTTT.

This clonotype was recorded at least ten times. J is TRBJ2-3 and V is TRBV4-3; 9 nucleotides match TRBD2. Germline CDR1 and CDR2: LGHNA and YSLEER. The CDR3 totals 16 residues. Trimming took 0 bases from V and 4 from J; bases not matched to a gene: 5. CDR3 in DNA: TGCGCCAGCAGCCAAGATGAGCGGGGGGCTTCAGATACGCAGTATTTT. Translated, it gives CASSQDERGASDTQYF.

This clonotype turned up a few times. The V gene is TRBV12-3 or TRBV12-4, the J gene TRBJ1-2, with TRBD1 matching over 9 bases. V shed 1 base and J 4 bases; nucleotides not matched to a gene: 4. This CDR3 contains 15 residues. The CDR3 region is CASSLDWGQGYGYTF. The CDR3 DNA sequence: TGTGCCAGCAGTTTAGATTGGGGACAGGGCTATGGCTACACCTTC.

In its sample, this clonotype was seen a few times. The CDR3 protein is CSVEDPSSALAKNIQYF. CDR3 coding DNA: TGCAGCGTTGAAGATCCCTCTTCGGCCTTAGCCAAAAACATTCAGTACTTC. This chain connects TRBV29-1 to TRBJ2-4; D call uncertain. Germline V gives CDR1 SQVTM, CDR2 ANQGSEA. Trimming removed 0 bases from V and 0 bases from J, with 15 bases in between. The CDR3 has 17 amino acids.

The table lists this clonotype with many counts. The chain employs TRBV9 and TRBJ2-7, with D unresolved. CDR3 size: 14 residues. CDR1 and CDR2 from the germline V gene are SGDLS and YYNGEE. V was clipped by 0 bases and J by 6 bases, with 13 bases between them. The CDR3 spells CASSVEGRSVEQYF. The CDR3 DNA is TGTGCCAGCAGCGTAGAGGGTAGAAGCGTCGAGCAGTACTTC.

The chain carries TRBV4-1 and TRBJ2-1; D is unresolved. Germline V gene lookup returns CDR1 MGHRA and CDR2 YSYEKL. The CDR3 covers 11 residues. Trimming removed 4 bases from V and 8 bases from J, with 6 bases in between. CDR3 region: CASSRADEQFF. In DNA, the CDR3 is TGCGCCAGCAGCCGTGCGGATGAGCAGTTCTTC.

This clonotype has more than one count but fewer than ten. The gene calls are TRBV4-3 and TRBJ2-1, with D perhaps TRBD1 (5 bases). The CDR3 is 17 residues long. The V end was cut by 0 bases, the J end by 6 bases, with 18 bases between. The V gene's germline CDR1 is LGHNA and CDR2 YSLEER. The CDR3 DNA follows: TGCGCCAGCAGCCAAGATCTAGTCAGGGAAACTACCAATGAGCAGTTCTTC. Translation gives CASSQDLVRETTNEQFF.

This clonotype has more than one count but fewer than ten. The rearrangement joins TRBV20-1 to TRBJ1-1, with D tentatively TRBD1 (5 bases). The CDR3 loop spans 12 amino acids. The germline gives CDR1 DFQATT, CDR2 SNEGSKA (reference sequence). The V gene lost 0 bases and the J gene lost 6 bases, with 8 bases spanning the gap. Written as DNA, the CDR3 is TGCAGTGCTAGAGACAGGGCACCTGAAGCTTTCTTT. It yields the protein CSARDRAPEAFF.

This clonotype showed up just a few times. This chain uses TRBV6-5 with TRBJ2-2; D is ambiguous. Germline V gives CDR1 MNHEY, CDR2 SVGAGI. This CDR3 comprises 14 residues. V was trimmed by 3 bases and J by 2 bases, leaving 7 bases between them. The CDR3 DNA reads TGTGCCAGCAGTTATGCGCTTAACACCGGGGAGCTGTTTTTT. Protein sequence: CASSYALNTGELFF.

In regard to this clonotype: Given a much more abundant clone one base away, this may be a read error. CDR3 protein: CASCLRTDTRGETQYF. The CDR3 coding sequence is TGTGCCAGCTGCTTAAGGACAGACACCCGGGGGGAGACCCAGTACTTC. This sequence joins TRBV7-9 and TRBJ2-5; perhaps D is TRBD1 or TRBD2 (6 bases each). Germline lookup yields CDR1 SEHNR and CDR2 FQNEAQ (reference sequence). The CDR3 runs to 16 residues.